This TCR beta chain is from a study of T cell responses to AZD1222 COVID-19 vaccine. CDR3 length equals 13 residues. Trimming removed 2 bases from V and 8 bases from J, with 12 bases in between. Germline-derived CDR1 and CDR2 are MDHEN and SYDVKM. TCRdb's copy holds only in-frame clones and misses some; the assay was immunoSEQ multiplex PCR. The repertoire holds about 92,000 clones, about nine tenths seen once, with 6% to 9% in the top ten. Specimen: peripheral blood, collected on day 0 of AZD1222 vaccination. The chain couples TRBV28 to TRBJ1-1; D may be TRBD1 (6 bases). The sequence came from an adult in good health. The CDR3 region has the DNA TGTGCCAGCAGTTTACCAACCGACAGGGAAGCTTTCTTT. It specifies CASSLPTDREAFF.